This T cell receptor (beta chain) was captured in a study of blood T cell repertoires in COVID-19. This CDR3 has 14 residues. The V segment lost 5 bases and the J segment 8 bases; nucleotides outside the gene matches: 11. CDR1 is GTSNPN, CDR2 SVGIG, per germline (reference sequence). This table comes from immunoSEQ multiplex PCR, and its TCRdb copy is limited to in-frame clones, with some not included. There are over 200,000 clones in the sample; about 90% occur only once, and about 2.5% lies in the top ten. The specimen sequenced was peripheral blood. The receptor comes from a woman aged 45-65 years with acute or convalescent COVID-19. The chain couples TRBV30 to TRBJ1-2; 10 positions match TRBD1. The CDR3 DNA sequence: TGTGCCTGGTCCACCGGGACAGGGGCGCAAGGCTACACCTTC. It codes for CAWSTGTGAQGYTF.